The TCR beta chain under discussion was sequenced for a study of cytomegalovirus exposure and HLA in healthy donors. Findings and caveats of the study: TCR sequences were mostly rare, though some public TCRs occurred in many donors.

Assay: immunoSEQ multiplex PCR; the TCRdb copy retains only in-frame clones and omits some. Of about 160,000 clones in the sample, 80% to 90% were seen once. This clone occurred many times. Its matching antigen is unknown. Within the sample, other DNA sequences also encode this same CDR3. The clonotype was recovered from a woman aged 25 to 39 in good health and CMV-seronegative. The specimen was PBMCs.

The CDR3 here is CASSYTWGSNQPQHF. The CDR3 DNA follows: TGTGCCAGCAGTTACACATGGGGTAGCAATCAGCCCCAGCATTTT. The genes are TRBV6-5 and TRBJ1-5; D gene uncertain. Trimming left V 2 bases short and J 0 bases short, with 8 bases between. The CDR3 is 15 residues long. Germline-derived CDR1 and CDR2 are MNHEY and SVGAGI.